The 27 T cell receptor beta chains reported below all come from one sample, sequenced in a study of CD8 T cells in Susac syndrome. An input of roughly 0.45 to 1 ug of RNA was subjected to reverse transcription using random hexamers. TCRdb reprocessed the immunoSEQ multiplex PCR reads via MiXCR and lists one record per CDR3 protein. The sample contains roughly 130,000 distinct CDR3 sequences, around 94% of which appear only once. The sequenced sample was CD4+ T cells from PBMCs. The receptors were sampled from a human donor with multiple sclerosis.

The chain carries TRBV5-1 and TRBJ2-4; no reliable D call. This CDR3 contains 14 residues. Germline CDR1 SGHRS, CDR2 YFSETQ. The V end lost 0 bases, the J end lost 6 bases, and 10 bases lay between the germline ends. The CDR3 region is CASSLVDRTNIQYF. The CDR3 DNA sequence: TGCGCCAGCAGCTTGGTAGACCGTACAAACATTCAGTACTTC.

The gene calls are TRBV7-2 and TRBJ2-7, with a possible D match to TRBD1 (6 bases). The CDR3 is 13 amino acids. The ends were cut back, 1 base at V and 7 bases at J, with 11 bases in the middle. CDR1 SGHTA and CDR2 FQGNSA come from the germline V gene. As DNA, the CDR3 is TGTGCCAGCAGCTTAGACAGGGTAAATGAGCAGTACTTC. Its translation is CASSLDRVNEQYF.

This chain connects TRBV30 to TRBJ1-1; D gene uncertain. The CDR3 is 12 amino acids. Germline V gene lookup returns CDR1 GTSNPN and CDR2 SVGIG (reference sequence). Deletions cut 1 base from V and 6 bases from J, with 9 bases between. CDR3 sequence (DNA): TGTGCCTGGAGTGCCGGGAGGTCTGAAGCTTTCTTT. It is translated as CAWSAGRSEAFF.

V gene TRBV2 combines with J gene TRBJ2-2, with TRBD2 matching over 7 bases. V was pared by 6 bases and J by 1 base, with 5 bases of the junction left unmatched. Germline CDR1 is SNHLY and CDR2 is FYNNEI. The CDR3 covers 15 residues. CDR3 residues: CASSRSGVNTGELFF. As DNA, the CDR3 is TGTGCCAGCAGCAGAAGCGGGGTGAACACCGGGGAGCTGTTTTTT.

The chain combines TRBV10-2 with TRBJ2-7; TRBD1 agrees at 8 bases. The CDR3 has 14 amino acids. Germline-derived CDR1 and CDR2 are WSHSY and SAAADI. V trimming: 6 bases; J trimming: 0 bases; junction bases outside the gene matches: 4. The CDR3 DNA reads TGCGCCAGCAGGGGACAGGAGAGCTCCTACGAGCAGTACTTC. Its translation: CASRGQESSYEQYF.

The V and J genes are TRBV6-2 or TRBV6-3 and TRBJ2-2; D gene ambiguous. V lost 6 bases, J lost 5 bases, and 13 bases lay in between. The CDR3 loop spans 14 amino acids. Germline assignment: CDR1 MNHEY and CDR2 SVGEGT. CDR3 coding DNA: TGTGCCAGCAGCTTAATTGTGTGGACCGGGGAGCTGTTTTTT. Its translation is CASSLIVWTGELFF.

V and J are TRBV29-1 and TRBJ1-1; D perhaps matches TRBD1 (6 bases). V lost 7 bases and J 5 bases, leaving 17 bases between the germline ends. The CDR3 runs to 13 residues. CDR1 and CDR2 from the germline V gene are SQVTM and ANQGSEA. The CDR3 sequence is CSGARGGGTEAFF. CDR3 in DNA: TGCAGCGGGGCCAGGGGAGGTGGTACTGAAGCTTTCTTT.

The CDR3 DNA reads as TGTGCCACCACTAGCGGGAGCGGTACCGGGGAGCTGTTTTTT. It yields the protein CATTSGSGTGELFF. The rearrangement uses TRBV10-3 and TRBJ2-2; 11 bases line up with TRBD2. V dropped 10 bases and J dropped 5; count of bases not matched to a gene: 6. CDR3 length: 14 residues. Germline CDR1 is ENHRY and CDR2 is SYGVKD.

The rearrangement links TRBV30 to TRBJ1-2; D gene ambiguous. The CDR3 has 15 residues. The V end lost 4 bases, the J end lost 8 bases, and 23 bases lay between the germline ends. Germline CDR1 reads GTSNPN; CDR2 reads SVGIG (reference sequence). The CDR3 DNA follows: TGTGCCTGGACTCCCCCCTCAGAACGGTTGGGGGGCTACACCTTC. This gives the protein CAWTPPSERLGGYTF.

J is TRBJ1-2 and V is TRBV29-1; possibly TRBD1 for D (6 bases). The CDR3 consists of 14 residues. V lost 5 bases and J lost 0, with 13 bases in between. The V gene's germline CDR1 is SQVTM and CDR2 ANQGSEA. The CDR3 DNA follows: TGCAGCGTTACGGACAGACCCTCTAACTATGGCTACACCTTC. Its translation: CSVTDRPSNYGYTF.

The V gene is TRBV9, the J gene TRBJ2-5; 9 positions agree with TRBD1. V lost 1 base, J lost 1 base, and 5 bases stayed unmatched. In germline, CDR1 is SGDLS, CDR2 YYNGEE. This CDR3 contains 16 residues. CDR3 amino acids: CASSVSGTGLQETQYF. Here the CDR3 DNA reads TGTGCCAGCAGCGTATCTGGGACAGGGCTCCAAGAGACCCAGTACTTC.

This clonotype was detected once. The gene calls are TRBV4-3 and TRBJ1-2; the D is unclear. CDR1 and CDR2 from the germline V gene are LGHNA and YSLEER. Between the trimmed V and J ends, which lost 0 bases and 0 bases, there was a span of 11 bases. The CDR3 consists of 16 residues. CDR3 loop: CASSQDPAPANYGYTF. In DNA form, the CDR3 reads TGCGCCAGCAGCCAAGACCCCGCCCCAGCTAACTATGGCTACACCTTC.

This rearrangement joins TRBV6-1 to TRBJ2-5; tentatively, D is TRBD1 or TRBD2 (5 bases each). V lost 7 bases to trimming and J lost 5 bases, with 17 bases between them. This CDR3 has 14 amino acids. Germline CDR1 reads MNHNS; CDR2 reads SASEGT. CDR3 loop: CASIPGTPSETQYF. Here the CDR3 DNA reads TGTGCCAGCATCCCCGGGACCCCCTCTGAGACCCAGTACTTC.

The chain combines TRBV14 with TRBJ2-5, with 7 positions matching TRBD1. V trimming: 5 bases; J trimming: 4 bases; junction bases outside the gene matches: 16. This CDR3 region has 17 residues. The V gene's germline CDR1 is SGHDN and CDR2 FVKESK. The CDR3 loop reads CASSGVRGPGLTETQYF. CDR3 coding DNA: TGTGCCAGCAGCGGCGTGAGGGGGCCGGGTCTCACAGAGACCCAGTACTTC.

The chain recombines TRBV20-1 with TRBJ1-1, with a tentative D call TRBD1 (6 bases). Germline V gives CDR1 DFQATT, CDR2 SNEGSKA (reference sequence). This CDR3 is built from 14 residues. V lost 2 bases to trimming and J lost 1 base, with 11 bases between them. The CDR3 DNA follows: TGCAGTGCTAGACGGGGGGCCCCGAACACTGAAGCTTTCTTT. Translated: CSARRGAPNTEAFF.

This chain joins TRBV9 and TRBJ2-3; 7 bases agree with TRBD1. Germline assignment: CDR1 SGDLS and CDR2 YYNGEE. V was clipped by 3 bases and J by 0 bases; unmatched bases: 4. CDR3 length equals 15 residues. As DNA, the CDR3 is TGTGCCAGCAGCGCCCGACAGGGTAGCACAGATACGCAGTATTTT. Its translation is CASSARQGSTDTQYF.

This clonotype was detected only once. The chain combines TRBV3-1 with TRBJ1-1; 7 bases match TRBD1. Looked up from germline, CDR1 is LGHDT and CDR2 is YNNKEL (reference sequence). The CDR3 runs to 16 residues. The V and J ends lost 3 bases and 1 base, in that order; junction bases with no gene match: 8. CDR3 loop: CASSHLRTGQNTEAFF. In DNA, the CDR3 is TGTGCCAGCAGCCACTTGAGGACAGGACAGAACACTGAAGCTTTCTTT.

This chain's CDR3 is CASSSTNLLNEQFF. Written as DNA, the CDR3 is TGTGCCAGCAGTTCAACGAACCTCTTAAATGAGCAGTTCTTC. The V gene is TRBV6-6, the J gene TRBJ2-1; D unclear. Trimming removed 4 bases from V and 7 bases from J, with 14 bases in between. Germline V gives CDR1 MNHNY, CDR2 SVGAGI (reference sequence). The CDR3 spans 14 residues.

This clonotype came up once. The rearrangement links TRBV27 to TRBJ1-5; 7 nucleotides align to TRBD1. The CDR3 contains 15 residues. Germline V gives CDR1 MNHEY, CDR2 SMNVEV (reference sequence). V was pared by 3 bases and J by 4 bases, with 6 bases of the junction left unmatched. The CDR3 spells CASSFLGQQNQPQHF. The CDR3 DNA follows: TGTGCCAGCAGTTTCCTGGGACAGCAGAATCAGCCCCAGCATTTT.

This chain links TRBV29-1 with TRBJ2-2; D call uncertain. Germline-derived CDR1 and CDR2 are SQVTM and ANQGSEA. The V and J ends lost 6 bases and 3 bases respectively, with 14 bases between them. There are 14 residues in the CDR3. CDR3 loop: CSVVRSWDTGELFF. CDR3 nucleotide sequence: TGCAGCGTCGTAAGGTCCTGGGACACCGGGGAGCTGTTTTTT.

This chain links TRBV6-2 or TRBV6-3 with TRBJ1-1; 7 positions agree with TRBD1. Germline V lookup: CDR1 MNHEY, CDR2 SVGEGT. Trimming at V came to 2 bases and at J to 0 bases, leaving 9 bases not matched to a gene. The CDR3 loop spans 17 amino acids. In DNA, the CDR3 is TGTGCCAGCAGTTACCCAACGGACAGGCATCTGAACACTGAAGCTTTCTTT. Amino acids: CASSYPTDRHLNTEAFF.

The chain links TRBV6-1 to TRBJ2-7; no definite D call. V was pared by 7 bases and J by 6 bases, with 19 bases between. There are 14 residues in the CDR3. CDR1 and CDR2 from the germline V gene are MNHNS and SASEGT. The DNA for the CDR3 is TGTGCCAGCAAGCCTGAGATCTACAAAGGCGAGCAGTACTTC. Protein: CASKPEIYKGEQYF.

The chain carries TRBV19 and TRBJ2-3; possible D gene TRBD2, 6 bases. The ends were cut back, 3 bases at V and 5 bases at J, with 12 bases in the middle. The CDR3 spans 14 residues. CDR1 is LNHDA and CDR2 is SQIVND in the germline V gene (reference sequence). For the CDR3, the DNA is TGTGCCAGTAGTATGTGGAGGGTGGGAGATACGCAGTATTTT. Its translation: CASSMWRVGDTQYF. The full variable domain, its missing parts supplied by reference TRBV19 and TRBJ2-3, is DGGITQSPKYLFRKEGQNVTLSCEQNLNHDAMYWYRQDPGQGLRLIYYSQIVNDFQKGDIAEGYSVSREKKESFPLTVTSAQKNPTAFYLCASSMWRVGDTQYFGPGTRLTVL.

The V and J genes are TRBV3-1 and TRBJ1-1; no clear D. The V gene's germline CDR1 is LGHDT and CDR2 YNNKEL (reference sequence). The CDR3 length is 16 residues. Between the trimmed V and J ends, which lost 0 bases and 0 bases, there was a span of 11 bases. In DNA, the CDR3 is TGTGCCAGCAGCCAAGATGTAGGCAGTTTGAACACTGAAGCTTTCTTT. This sequence encodes CASSQDVGSLNTEAFF.

The genes are TRBV5-1 and TRBJ2-1; 7 bases line up with TRBD2. CDR3 length: 15 residues. The germline V gene has CDR1 SGHRS and CDR2 YFSETQ. The V segment lost 2 bases and the J segment 5 bases; nucleotides outside the gene matches: 7. DNA for the CDR3: TGCGCCAGCAGCTTTTACACGGGGGGTAACAATGAGCAGTTCTTC. Amino acid sequence: CASSFYTGGNNEQFF.

The chain joins TRBV27 to TRBJ1-2; the D gene is possibly TRBD1 (5 bases). This CDR3 comprises 12 residues. From germline, CDR1 is MNHEY and CDR2 SMNVEV (reference sequence). Deletions cut 5 bases from V and 10 bases from J, with 14 bases between. In DNA form, the CDR3 reads TGTGCCAGCAGTCCTAACCAGGGCCTCTACACCTTC. Its protein is CASSPNQGLYTF.

The chain combines TRBV7-2 with TRBJ1-6, with D unresolved. The V end was cut by 5 bases, the J end by 10 bases, with 24 bases between. This CDR3 comprises 17 residues. Germline V lookup: CDR1 SGHTA, CDR2 FQGNSA. The CDR3 sequence: CASSLPPLRAQGSPLHF. The DNA for the CDR3 is TGTGCCAGCAGCCTTCCCCCACTCCGGGCCCAAGGGTCACCCCTCCACTTT.